Below are 24 T cell receptor beta chains sequenced from a single sample in a study of vaccination effects on CD4 cells after COVID-19. For these TCRs, the target antigens are not known. The protocol was immunoSEQ multiplex PCR, while the TCRdb copy is restricted to in-frame clones and leaves out a portion. The repertoire includes fewer than 55,000 clones, 76% of them detected once, and 3% to 4% sits in the top ten. The culture ran for around 10 days before CD4+ T cells were isolated. By PCR, the person was confirmed to have had SARS-CoV-2 infection between March and December 2020. Each participant received a vaccine that was either BNT162b2 or mRNA-1273, given as two doses. Sequencing used CD4+ T cells from PBMCs cultured without peptide, obtained after COVID-19 vaccination. Receptors originate from a human donor who had a prior SARS-CoV-2 infection.

This chain connects TRBV3-1 (or the pseudogene TRBV3-2) to TRBJ1-3, with D tentatively TRBD1 (5 bases). The V gene lost 1 base and the J gene lost 1 base, with 8 bases spanning the gap. CDR1 LGHDT and CDR2 YNNKEL come from the germline V gene (reference sequence). CDR3 size: 15 residues. CDR3 sequence reads: CASSQVRGSGNTIYF. For the CDR3, the DNA is TGTGCCAGCAGCCAAGTGAGGGGATCTGGAAACACCATATATTTT.

V is TRBV5-1 and J is TRBJ2-1, with D tentatively TRBD2 (6 bases). This CDR3 comprises 13 residues. Germline V CDR1 and CDR2: SGHRS, YFSETQ. The V gene lost 0 bases and the J gene lost 7 bases, with 8 bases spanning the gap. The CDR3 loop reads CASSLGGVNEQFF. In DNA form, the CDR3 reads TGCGCCAGCAGCTTGGGCGGGGTGAATGAGCAGTTCTTC.

This chain links TRBV19 with TRBJ2-3; 12 bases map to TRBD2. Trimming at V came to 6 bases and at J to 5 bases, leaving 9 bases not matched to a gene. This CDR3 contains 16 residues. Germline CDR1 and CDR2: LNHDA and SQIVND (reference sequence). CDR3 loop: CASSLTSGRLRDTQYF. CDR3 bases: TGTGCCAGTAGCTTGACTAGCGGGAGATTGCGAGATACGCAGTATTTT. The entire variable domain, with the rest obtained from reference TRBV19 and TRBJ2-3, is as follows: DGGITQSPKYLFRKEGQNVTLSCEQNLNHDAMYWYRQDPGQGLRLIYYSQIVNDFQKGDIAEGYSVSREKKESFPLTVTSAQKNPTAFYLCASSLTSGRLRDTQYFGPGTRLTVL.

This chain joins TRBV7-2 and TRBJ2-1, with 11 bases matching TRBD2. The CDR3 runs to 16 residues. The trim removed 5 bases at V and 6 bases at J, leaving 9 bases unmatched. The germline V gene has CDR1 SGHTA and CDR2 FQGNSA. The CDR3 coding sequence is TGTGCCAGCAGCCCGTTAGCGGGGGGGCCTGTCAATGAGCAGTTCTTC. This codes for CASSPLAGGPVNEQFF. The complete variable domain, with remaining parts taken from reference TRBV7-2 and TRBJ2-1, reads GAGVSQSPSNKVTEKGKDVELRCDPISGHTALYWYRQSLGQGLEFLIYFQGNSAPDKSGLPSDRFSAERTGGSVSTLTIQRTQQEDSAVYLCASSPLAGGPVNEQFFGPGTRLTVL.

The chain recombines TRBV7-2 with TRBJ2-1, with D perhaps being TRBD1 or TRBD2 (5 bases each). In germline, CDR1 is SGHTA, CDR2 FQGNSA. The CDR3 consists of 14 residues. V lost 2 bases and J 9 bases, leaving 14 bases between the germline ends. DNA for the CDR3: TGTGCCAGCAGCTTAAACCCTAAGGGGAGTGAGCAGTTCTTC. This codes for CASSLNPKGSEQFF.

This clone was found a few times. The chain uses TRBV2 and TRBJ2-1; the D gene is possibly TRBD2 (5 bases). The length of the CDR3 is 15 residues. Germline values: CDR1 SNHLY, CDR2 FYNNEI. V lost 2 bases and J 1 base, leaving 9 bases between the germline ends. CDR3 nucleotide sequence: TGTGCCAGCAGTGAACCAGCGGCTTCCTACAATGAGCAGTTCTTC. This translates into CASSEPAASYNEQFF.

The gene calls are TRBV10-3 and TRBJ2-2; a possible D gene is TRBD1 (5 bases). Germline values: CDR1 ENHRY, CDR2 SYGVKD. The CDR3 extends over 16 amino acids. The ends were cut back, 4 bases at V and 6 bases at J, with 18 bases in the middle. The CDR3 DNA sequence: TGTGCCATCAGTGGCACAGGCGCCCACTACTCCGGGGAGCTGTTTTTT. Its translation: CAISGTGAHYSGELFF.

Here the CDR3 reads CSVVFRGEPYEQYF. CDR3 nucleotide sequence: TGCAGCGTTGTTTTCCGCGGGGAACCCTACGAGCAGTACTTC. The chain carries TRBV29-1 and TRBJ2-7; D is possibly TRBD2 (6 bases). CDR1 is SQVTM and CDR2 is ANQGSEA in the germline V gene. Trimming cost V 4 bases and J 2 bases, with 15 bases left between them. The CDR3 is 14 residues long.

The chain uses TRBV2 and TRBJ2-2, with D unresolved. Trimming stripped 6 bases from V and 5 bases from J, with 4 bases between. The length of the CDR3 is 11 residues. Germline CDR1 SNHLY, CDR2 FYNNEI. As DNA, the CDR3 is TGTGCCAGCAGGGGGACCGGGGAGCTGTTTTTT. Its translation: CASRGTGELFF.

The chain combines TRBV2 with TRBJ2-7, with a tentative D call TRBD2 (5 bases). This CDR3 is built from 13 residues. Trimming shortened V by 4 bases and J by 6 bases, and 13 bases separated the two germline ends. Per the germline V gene, CDR1 is SNHLY and CDR2 is FYNNEI. The DNA for the CDR3 is TGTGCCAGCAGTGGGGTCGGGGATATCGAGCAGTACTTC. Amino acids: CASSGVGDIEQYF.

This chain connects TRBV6-4 to TRBJ1-2, with 9 positions matching TRBD1. The CDR3 runs 13 residues. J gave up 4 bases and V 4 bases, and 1 base lay outside the gene matches. Per the germline V gene, CDR1 is MRHNA and CDR2 is SNTAGT. The CDR3 DNA reads TGTGCCAGCAGTGTGACAGGGGGCTATGGCTACACCTTC. Translating it yields CASSVTGGYGYTF.

V usage is TRBV28 and J usage is TRBJ2-7; TRBD2 is a possible D gene (5 bases). Germline V gene sequence: CDR1 MDHEN, CDR2 SYDVKM. Trimming cost V 4 bases and J 4 bases, with 14 bases left between them. The CDR3 runs 14 residues. This chain's CDR3 is CASSSRSSRYEQYF. The CDR3 nucleotides read TGTGCCAGCAGTTCTAGATCTAGCAGGTACGAGCAGTACTTC.

The chain employs TRBV4-3 and TRBJ1-6; D remains ambiguous. This CDR3 has 15 residues. V gave up 2 bases and J gave up 5 bases, with 10 bases separating them. The V gene's germline CDR1 is LGHNA and CDR2 YSLEER. CDR3 coding DNA: TGCGCCAGCAGCCAACAAACTCAGAATAATTCACCCCTCCACTTT. It encodes CASSQQTQNNSPLHF.

This clone has only a few counts. The V and J genes are TRBV6-4 and TRBJ1-1; D gene uncertain. V lost 0 bases to trimming and J lost 5 bases, with 10 bases between them. Germline V gene lookup returns CDR1 MRHNA and CDR2 SNTAGT. There are 14 residues in the CDR3. The CDR3 sequence is CASSDSSYGTEAFF. The CDR3 DNA reads TGTGCCAGCAGTGACTCGTCGTATGGGACTGAAGCTTTCTTT.

This clone was detected once. CDR3 protein: CATSDLARGPRSTGELFF. The DNA of the CDR3 is TGTGCCACCAGTGATTTGGCCAGGGGGCCACGGAGCACCGGGGAGCTGTTTTTT. This chain joins TRBV24-1 and TRBJ2-2, with 8 bases matching TRBD1. The V gene's germline CDR1 is KGHDR and CDR2 SFDVKD. With V trimmed by 0 bases and J by 4 bases, 9 bases remained unmatched. The CDR3 consists of 18 residues.

The chain combines TRBV4-3 with TRBJ2-5, with a tentative D call TRBD2 (5 bases). Germline V CDR1 and CDR2: LGHNA, YSLEER. CDR3 length: 14 amino acids. V was pared by 1 base and J by 5 bases, with 11 bases between. The CDR3 DNA reads TGCGCCAGCAGCCAAGGTCTTGGCGGGGAGACCCAGTACTTC. It yields the protein CASSQGLGGETQYF.

The gene calls are TRBV30 and TRBJ2-3; D could derive from TRBD1 or TRBD2 (5 bases each). Trimming removed 0 bases from V and 1 base from J, with 11 bases in between. The CDR3 is made up of 15 amino acids. The germline CDR1 and CDR2 sequences are GTSNPN and SVGIG (reference sequence). The CDR3 DNA follows: TGTGCCTGGAGTGTAGGGTGGGGACGCACAGATACGCAGTATTTT. This codes for CAWSVGWGRTDTQYF.

The genes are TRBV5-6 and TRBJ2-1, with TRBD1 identical over 7 bases. Germline CDR1 is SGHDT and CDR2 is YYEEEE. The J segment lost 3 bases and the V segment lost 4 bases, leaving 7 bases of the junction unmatched. The CDR3 runs 15 residues. The DNA of the CDR3 is TGTGCCAGCAGCCTGGGACAGTTCCGCTACAATGAGCAGTTCTTC. It yields the protein CASSLGQFRYNEQFF.

There are a few counts of this clone. This chain connects TRBV2 to TRBJ2-3, with TRBD2 matching over 11 bases. CDR1 is SNHLY, CDR2 FYNNEI, per germline. V trimming: 8 bases; J trimming: 0 bases; junction bases outside the gene matches: 7. The CDR3 loop spans 16 amino acids. Here the CDR3 reads CASGLAGASSTDTQYF. In DNA, the CDR3 is TGTGCCAGCGGACTAGCGGGCGCTTCTAGCACAGATACGCAGTATTTT. Supplemented by reference TRBV2 and TRBJ2-3, the full variable domain reads EPEVTQTPSHQVTQMGQEVILRCVPISNHLYFYWYRQILGQKVEFLVSFYNNEISEKSEIFDDQFSVERPDGSNFTLKIRSTKLEDSAMYFCASGLAGASSTDTQYFGPGTRLTVL.

This chain links TRBV15 with TRBJ2-7; a possible D gene is TRBD1 (5 bases). The CDR3 covers 16 residues. V was pared by 0 bases and J by 6 bases, with 18 bases between. The germline V gene encodes CDR1 LNHNV and CDR2 YYDKDF (reference sequence). The CDR3 reads CATSRDRVLERGEQYF. The DNA of the CDR3 is TGTGCCACCAGCAGAGATAGGGTACTCGAAAGGGGCGAGCAGTACTTC.

This sequence joins TRBV9 and TRBJ2-3, with 8 bases that match TRBD2. The CDR3 has 17 amino acids. Germline values: CDR1 SGDLS, CDR2 YYNGEE. J was trimmed by 2 bases and V by 0 bases; bases with no gene match: 8. The CDR3 protein is CASSVEGGGLATDTQYF. DNA for the CDR3: TGTGCCAGCAGCGTAGAGGGTGGAGGACTAGCCACAGATACGCAGTATTTT.

The J gene is TRBJ1-3, the V gene TRBV7-9; 10 positions match TRBD1. Germline V gene sequence: CDR1 SEHNR, CDR2 FQNEAQ (reference sequence). V gave up 8 bases and J gave up 0 bases; unmatched junction bases: 13. The CDR3 extends over 18 amino acids. The CDR3 nucleotides read TGTGCCAGCTCCTCGGGGACAGGGGCCATTCTCTCTGGAAACACCATATATTTT. It codes for CASSSGTGAILSGNTIYF.

The chain is built from TRBV30 and TRBJ1-5; D is perhaps TRBD1 (6 bases). Germline CDR1 reads GTSNPN; CDR2 reads SVGIG (reference sequence). Trimming pared 2 bases from V and 6 bases from J, leaving 14 bases between. There are 14 residues in the CDR3. The CDR3 is CAWSSIAGAQPQHF. For the CDR3, the DNA is TGTGCCTGGAGTTCGATAGCAGGGGCTCAGCCCCAGCATTTT.

J is TRBJ2-5 and V is TRBV5-1, with no clear D. Trimming stripped 0 bases from V and 2 bases from J, with 8 bases between. The CDR3 totals 14 residues. Germline CDR1 SGHRS, CDR2 YFSETQ. Here the CDR3 reads CASSLALLQETQYF. The CDR3 coding sequence is TGCGCCAGCAGCTTGGCCCTTTTACAAGAGACCCAGTACTTC.